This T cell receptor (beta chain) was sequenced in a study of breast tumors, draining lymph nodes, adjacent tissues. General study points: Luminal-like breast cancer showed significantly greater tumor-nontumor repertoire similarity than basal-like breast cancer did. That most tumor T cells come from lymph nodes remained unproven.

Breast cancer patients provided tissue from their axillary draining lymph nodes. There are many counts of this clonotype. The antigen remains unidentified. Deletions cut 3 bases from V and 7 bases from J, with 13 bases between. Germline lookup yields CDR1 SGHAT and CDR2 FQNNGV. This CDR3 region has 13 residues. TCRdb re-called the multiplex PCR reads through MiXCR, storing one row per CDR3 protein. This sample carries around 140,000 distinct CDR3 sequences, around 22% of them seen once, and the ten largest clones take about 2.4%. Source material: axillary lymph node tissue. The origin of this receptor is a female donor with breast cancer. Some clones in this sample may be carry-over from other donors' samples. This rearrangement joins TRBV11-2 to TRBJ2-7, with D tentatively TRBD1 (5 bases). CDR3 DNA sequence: TGTGCCAGCAGCTTCGAAAGGGCAGGGGAGCAGTACTTC. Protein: CASSFERAGEQYF.